A single sample gave rise to the 32 T cell receptor beta chains below, sequenced in a study of T cells after yellow fever vaccination. Using its own MiXCR run on the 5' RACE reads, TCRdb lists one record per CDR3 protein. Among just under 600,000 distinct CDR3 sequences, roughly 14% were seen once, and the ten largest hold roughly 13%. The sequencing used PBMCs, collected on the day of the yellow fever booster vaccination. These receptors all come from a man aged 30 to 39 who received the YFV17D yellow fever vaccine.

This clonotype was counted a few times. Possible read error: a much larger clone is one base away. The chain is built from TRBV12-3 or TRBV12-4 and TRBJ2-3; no clear D gene. The CDR3 extends over 15 amino acids. The V gene lost 3 bases and the J gene lost 0 bases, with 10 bases spanning the gap. The CDR3 region is CASSFSHSSTDTQYF. In DNA, the CDR3 is TGTGCCAGCAGTTTCAGCCACTCTAGCACAGATACGCAGTATTTT.

Only a few counts were recorded for this clonotype. The chain carries TRBV12-3 or TRBV12-4 and TRBJ2-2; 8 nucleotides line up with TRBD1. The J segment lost 6 bases and the V segment lost 6 bases, leaving 6 bases of the junction unmatched. The CDR3 consists of 14 residues. Here the CDR3 reads CASSRTGWAGELFF. The CDR3 coding sequence is TGTGCCAGCAGCCGGACAGGGTGGGCCGGGGAGCTGTTTTTT.

The V and J genes are TRBV20-1 and TRBJ1-1; no clear D. Germline CDR1 reads DFQATT; CDR2 reads SNEGSKA (reference sequence). Deletions cut 5 bases from V and 7 bases from J, with 14 bases between. This CDR3 comprises 12 residues. This CDR3 is CSALRNGYEAFF. The CDR3 DNA follows: TGCAGTGCTTTGCGGAACGGTTATGAAGCTTTCTTT.

This clonotype was observed a handful of times. V is TRBV10-3 and J is TRBJ1-2; D gene uncertain. This CDR3 spans 14 amino acids. Germline loops: CDR1 ENHRY, CDR2 SYGVKD. V was cut by 4 bases and J by 0 bases, with 9 bases left in between. The CDR3 sequence is CAISALQANYGYTF. CDR3 in DNA: TGTGCCATCAGTGCCCTCCAGGCTAACTATGGCTACACCTTC.

This clonotype came up a few times. The chain joins TRBV29-1 to TRBJ2-2; the D gene is possibly TRBD1 (6 bases). V dropped 6 bases and J dropped 6 bases, with 14 bases sitting between them. The germline V gene encodes CDR1 SQVTM and CDR2 ANQGSEA. This CDR3 spans 13 amino acids. CDR3: CSVRSSGAGELFF. In nucleotides, the CDR3 is TGCAGCGTGCGAAGCTCAGGGGCCGGGGAGCTGTTTTTT.

This clonotype was seen a few times. The V and J genes are TRBV5-1 and TRBJ2-5; D is perhaps TRBD2 (6 bases). The CDR3 consists of 14 residues. The V end was cut by 7 bases, the J end by 2 bases, with 15 bases between. CDR1 and CDR2 (germline): SGHRS, YFSETQ. CDR3 DNA sequence: TGCGCCAGCTCCGACGGGGACTTACAAGAGACCCAGTACTTC. Translating gives CASSDGDLQETQYF.

V usage is TRBV28 and J usage is TRBJ2-1; D not resolved. Germline CDR1 is MDHEN and CDR2 is SYDVKM. The CDR3 spans 14 residues. Trimming took 10 bases from V and 5 from J, leaving 18 bases between them. This CDR3 is CAILNSRSNNEQFF. DNA for the CDR3: TGTGCCATCCTAAACTCAAGGTCCAACAATGAGCAGTTCTTC.

The gene calls are TRBV29-1 and TRBJ2-7; possible D gene TRBD2, 6 bases. Between the trimmed V and J ends, which lost 6 bases and 3 bases, there was a span of 18 bases. The CDR3 has 14 amino acids. Germline V gene sequence: CDR1 SQVTM, CDR2 ANQGSEA. The CDR3 DNA is TGCAGCGTCGGCATCGGGCTAGCGAGCTACGAGCAGTACTTC. Protein product: CSVGIGLASYEQYF.

This clonotype has more than one count but fewer than ten. The chain links TRBV14 to TRBJ2-2; D is possibly TRBD1 or TRBD2 (5 bases each). CDR1 is SGHDN, CDR2 FVKESK, per germline. This CDR3 is built from 14 residues. The germline V and J ends were trimmed by 3 bases and 3 bases, with 8 bases remaining between them. The CDR3 protein is CASSQGRYTGELFF. In nucleotides, the CDR3 is TGTGCCAGCAGCCAGGGACGGTACACCGGGGAGCTGTTTTTT. Full variable domain (outside the CDR3, taken from reference TRBV14 and TRBJ2-2): EAGVTQFPSHSVIEKGQTVTLRCDPISGHDNLYWYRRVMGKEIKFLLHFVKESKQDESGMPNNRFLAERTGGTYSTLKVQPAELEDSGVYFCASSQGRYTGELFFGEGSRLTVL.

This clonotype was counted a few times. This rearrangement joins TRBV12-3 or TRBV12-4 to TRBJ2-1; TRBD1 is a possible D gene (7 bases). The CDR3 is made up of 16 amino acids. Trimming pared 6 bases from V and 0 bases from J, leaving 15 bases between. The CDR3 nucleotides are TGTGCCAGCAGCCTGACAGGGAGGCCCTCCTACAATGAGCAGTTCTTC. This gives the protein CASSLTGRPSYNEQFF.

The V call is TRBV18, the J call TRBJ2-7; D not certain. V lost 2 bases and J lost 5, with 13 bases in between. This CDR3 is 14 amino acids long. The V gene's germline CDR1 is KGHSH and CDR2 LQKENI. The CDR3 DNA reads as TGTGCCAGCTCACCAGGGGTAACAGAACACGAGCAGTACTTC. This encodes CASSPGVTEHEQYF.

The V and J genes are TRBV20-1 and TRBJ1-1; 7 bases agree with TRBD1. The V gene's germline CDR1 is DFQATT and CDR2 SNEGSKA (reference sequence). V lost 5 bases to trimming and J lost 3 bases; unmatched junction nucleotides: 9. The CDR3 runs 14 residues. The CDR3 here is CSAGTDRVHTEAFF. The CDR3, as DNA: TGCAGTGCTGGGACCGACAGGGTACACACTGAAGCTTTCTTT.

This clonotype was detected a few times. The chain uses TRBV15 and TRBJ2-5; the D call may be TRBD1 or TRBD2 (5 bases each). V lost 4 bases, J lost 5 bases, and 11 bases lay in between. There are 13 residues in the CDR3. Germline lookup yields CDR1 LNHNV and CDR2 YYDKDF (reference sequence). CDR3 nucleotides: TGTGCCACCAGCACAGGGAGTAGGGAGACCCAGTACTTC. Protein: CATSTGSRETQYF.

A few counts support this clonotype. This chain uses TRBV7-2 with TRBJ2-7; no definite D call. V dropped 5 bases and J dropped 4 bases, with 18 bases sitting between them. The CDR3 length is 15 residues. From germline, CDR1 is SGHTA and CDR2 FQGNSA. For the CDR3, the DNA is TGTGCCAGCAGCCTTTCGCGGTCGCCGACGTACGAGCAGTACTTC. Translated, it gives CASSLSRSPTYEQYF.

With regard to this clonotype: One end of the junction is discordant with germline, which a read error may explain. The V and J genes are TRBV20-1 and TRBJ2-1, with a tentative D call TRBD2 (6 bases). CDR1 and CDR2 from the germline V gene are DFQATT and SNEGSKA (reference sequence). This CDR3 has 16 amino acids. CDR3 protein: CSARGTGESSYNEQFF. CDR3 DNA sequence: TGCAGTGCCAGAGGAACGGGAGAGAGCTCCTACAATGAGCAGTTCTTC.

This clonotype was counted many times. V and J are TRBV20-1 and TRBJ1-4; perhaps TRBD1 as D (6 bases). The ends were cut back, 6 bases at V and 3 bases at J, with 11 bases in the middle. CDR1 DFQATT and CDR2 SNEGSKA come from the germline V gene (reference sequence). The CDR3 loop spans 13 amino acids. The CDR3 reads CSARGQSNEKLFF. In DNA, the CDR3 is TGCAGTGCCCGGGGGCAGTCTAATGAAAAACTGTTTTTT.

This chain joins TRBV7-2 and TRBJ2-1, with unresolved D. V dropped 4 bases and J dropped 7 bases, with 8 bases sitting between them. Germline lookup yields CDR1 SGHTA and CDR2 FQGNSA. The CDR3 has 12 amino acids. The CDR3, as DNA: TGTGCCAGCAGCTCTGGGCTTAATGAGCAGTTCTTC. Amino acids: CASSSGLNEQFF.

This clonotype came up many times. The rearrangement joins TRBV12-3 or TRBV12-4 to TRBJ2-1, with 10 nucleotides matching TRBD2. There are 14 residues in the CDR3. The trim removed 5 bases at V and 4 bases at J, leaving 2 bases unmatched. CDR3 sequence (DNA): TGTGCCAGCAGTAAGACTAGCGGGTACAATGAGCAGTTCTTC. Protein: CASSKTSGYNEQFF.

The V and J genes are TRBV19 and TRBJ1-4; 8 nucleotides match TRBD1. Trimming removed 4 bases from V and 0 bases from J; junction bases left unmatched: 4. The CDR3 has 16 residues. The germline V gene has CDR1 LNHDA and CDR2 SQIVND (reference sequence). The CDR3 coding sequence is TGTGCCAGTAGTACGGGACAGGTCACAACTAATGAAAAACTGTTTTTT. Protein: CASSTGQVTTNEKLFF.

V usage is TRBV3-1 and J usage is TRBJ2-1; TRBD2 is a possible D gene (5 bases). The V end lost 4 bases, the J end lost 10 bases, and 11 bases lay between the germline ends. This CDR3 has 12 residues. Per germline, CDR1 LGHDT and CDR2 YNNKEL (reference sequence). The chain's CDR3 is CASSPLAREQFF. The CDR3 bases are TGTGCCAGCAGCCCCCTAGCCCGGGAGCAGTTCTTC.

This clonotype was counted only a few times. This rearrangement joins TRBV28 to TRBJ1-1; D not resolved. The CDR3 loop spans 14 amino acids. In germline, CDR1 is MDHEN, CDR2 SYDVKM. Trimming removed 7 bases at V and 5 bases at J, with 17 bases between. The chain's CDR3 is CASMVNGWRTEAFF. CDR3 coding DNA: TGTGCCAGCATGGTCAATGGGTGGCGGACTGAAGCTTTCTTT.

This clonotype was seen a handful of times. The rearrangement uses TRBV24-1 and TRBJ1-5; D not certain. The CDR3 length is 12 residues. Germline loops: CDR1 KGHDR, CDR2 SFDVKD. With 4 bases removed from V and 3 bases from J, the gap between germline ends came to 3 bases. CDR3 loop: CATSEYNQPQHF. In nucleotides, the CDR3 is TGTGCCACCAGTGAATACAATCAGCCCCAGCATTTT.

This clonotype was seen just once. The junction shows a germline mismatch at one end, possibly a read error. The V gene is TRBV5-1, the J gene TRBJ2-7; 13 bases fit TRBD2. The CDR3 is 16 amino acids. Germline V CDR1 and CDR2: SGHRS, YFSETQ. The CDR3 nucleotides are TGCACCAGCAGACCGGGACTAGCGGGATTACCCTACGAGCAGTACTTC. Translation gives CTSRPGLAGLPYEQYF.

This clonotype was counted between two and nine times. This rearrangement joins TRBV18 to TRBJ2-7; D might be TRBD2 (6 bases). V lost 3 bases and J 6 bases, leaving 12 bases between the germline ends. The germline V gene encodes CDR1 KGHSH and CDR2 LQKENI. This CDR3 has 13 residues. CDR3 sequence: CASSPGREVEQYF. The DNA for the CDR3 is TGTGCCAGCTCACCGGGCAGGGAGGTCGAGCAGTACTTC.

CDR3 DNA: TGTGCCAGCAGTTACTCGATAGCCCCAGGAGGCTATGGCTACACCTTC. Encoded protein: CASSYSIAPGGYGYTF. This chain uses TRBV6-5 with TRBJ1-2; no clear D gene. Germline loops: CDR1 MNHEY, CDR2 SVGAGI. V lost 0 bases to trimming and J lost 4 bases, with 15 bases between them. The CDR3 spans 16 residues.

J is TRBJ2-5 and V is TRBV5-1; 8 bases are a match to TRBD2. V shed 0 bases and J 4 bases; nucleotides not matched to a gene: 8. This CDR3 has 16 amino acids. The germline gives CDR1 SGHRS, CDR2 YFSETQ. The CDR3 sequence is CASSLGSAGGGETQYF. The CDR3 DNA sequence: TGCGCCAGCAGCTTGGGGAGTGCGGGAGGAGGAGAGACCCAGTACTTC.

This clonotype was counted only a few times. V and J are TRBV10-1 and TRBJ2-7, with D perhaps matching TRBD1 or TRBD2 (5 bases each). CDR3 length: 15 residues. Trimming pared 0 bases from V and 5 bases from J, leaving 14 bases between. Germline CDR1 and CDR2: WNHNN and SYGVQD (reference sequence). The CDR3 DNA reads as TGCGCCAGCAGTGAGTCCACTAGGGGTGTAAACGAGCAGTACTTC. It encodes CASSESTRGVNEQYF.

The chain joins TRBV7-2 to TRBJ2-7; 10 bases agree with TRBD2. CDR1 and CDR2 from the germline V gene are SGHTA and FQGNSA. With V trimmed by 3 bases and J by 3 bases, 5 bases remained unmatched. This CDR3 comprises 15 residues. The CDR3 sequence: CASSLRPSGSYEQYF. In DNA, the CDR3 is TGTGCCAGCAGCTTGAGACCTAGCGGGAGCTACGAGCAGTACTTC.

The V and J genes are TRBV20-1 and TRBJ2-7, with 8 bases that match TRBD2. The CDR3 has 13 amino acids. V dropped 1 base and J dropped 12; count of bases not matched to a gene: 11. Germline assignment: CDR1 DFQATT and CDR2 SNEGSKA (reference sequence). DNA of the CDR3: TGCAGTGCTAGAGCAGCACTAGCGGTTGGCTCGTACTTC. Amino acids: CSARAALAVGSYF.

A few counts support this clonotype. The V and J genes are TRBV7-2 and TRBJ1-1; no reliable D call. With 1 base removed from V and 1 base from J, the gap between germline ends came to 10 bases. CDR3 size: 15 residues. Germline CDR1 reads SGHTA; CDR2 reads FQGNSA. For the CDR3, the DNA is TGTGCCAGCAGCTTAGTAGTTCAAACGAACACTGAAGCTTTCTTT. Its protein product is CASSLVVQTNTEAFF.

This chain connects TRBV28 to TRBJ2-1; the match to TRBD2 covers 13 bases. The CDR3 extends over 15 amino acids. J gave up 2 bases and V 7 bases, and 2 bases lay outside the gene matches. Looked up from germline, CDR1 is MDHEN and CDR2 is SYDVKM. For the CDR3, the DNA is TGTGCCAGCACCGGACTAGCGGGAGCCTACAATGAGCAGTTCTTC. Amino acid sequence: CASTGLAGAYNEQFF.

This clonotype has a handful of counts. This chain uses TRBV25-1 with TRBJ1-3; TRBD1 might be the D (5 bases). CDR1 and CDR2 (germline): MGHDK, SYGVNS. The CDR3 consists of 15 residues. The V end was cut by 4 bases, the J end by 1 base, with 11 bases between. The CDR3 DNA is TGTGCCAGCAGTGGAACAGGCAAATCTGGAAACACCATATATTTT. Protein product: CASSGTGKSGNTIYF.